A single sample is the source of the 5 T cell receptor beta chains below, sequenced in a study of T-cell memory formation after mild COVID-19. MiXCR, run by TCRdb on the 5' RACE reads, gives a single entry per CDR3 protein. Of 260,000 or so distinct CDR3 sequences in the sample, roughly a sixth were seen once. Specimen: PBMCs or a T cell subset sorted from them (not recorded which). These receptor sequences come from a young man who had mild COVID-19 (a few samples of this study predate the infection). Cell type and time point are not known.

This rearrangement joins TRBV7-1 to TRBJ1-6; TRBD1 agrees at 7 bases. TRBV7-1 is an ORF, with its function uncertain. The ends lost 3 bases at V and 8 bases at J; junction bases unmatched: 10. The CDR3 extends over 16 amino acids. CDR3 amino acids: CASSSVIRQGDSPLHF. The CDR3 bases are TGTGCCAGCAGCTCCGTTATAAGACAGGGTGATTCACCCCTCCACTTT.

This clonotype was seen only a few times. The CDR3 nucleotides are TGTGCCAGCAGCCTGGACCGGGACAGGGGTTTAAGTGGAGCTTTCTTT. It is translated as CASSLDRDRGLSGAFF. The V and J genes are TRBV5-6 and TRBJ1-1; 10 bases map to TRBD1. CDR3 size: 16 residues. Per the germline V gene, CDR1 is SGHDT and CDR2 is YYEEEE. Trimming removed 4 bases from V and 10 bases from J; junction bases left unmatched: 16.

This chain joins TRBV5-1 and TRBJ2-7; 7 bases agree with TRBD2. Germline CDR1 reads SGHRS; CDR2 reads YFSETQ. The junction had 12 bases not matched to a gene; V was cut back by 0 bases and J by 6 bases. This CDR3 has 16 amino acids. DNA for the CDR3: TGCGCCAGCAGCTTGGAAGTTGCTAGCGGTTCGTCCGAGCAGTACTTC. Translated: CASSLEVASGSSEQYF.

The chain couples TRBV18 to TRBJ2-7; 7 bases line up with TRBD1. V shed 2 bases and J 3 bases; nucleotides not matched to a gene: 10. The germline CDR1 and CDR2 sequences are KGHSH and LQKENI. The length of the CDR3 is 16 residues. This CDR3 is CASSPGQGRDSYEQYF. In nucleotides, the CDR3 is TGTGCCAGCTCACCAGGGCAGGGCAGGGACAGCTACGAGCAGTACTTC.

This chain joins TRBV28 and TRBJ2-7, with TRBD2 identical over 13 bases. V dropped 7 bases and J dropped 6; count of bases not matched to a gene: 6. The CDR3 sequence is 14 residues long. Per germline, CDR1 MDHEN and CDR2 SYDVKM. Here the CDR3 DNA reads TGTGCCAGCATTAGGACTAGCGGGGGTTTCGAGCAGTACGTC. It translates to CASIRTSGGFEQYV.